This TCR beta chain was captured in a study of metastatic and nonmetastatic thyroid tumors. The overall study: Malignant thyroid and benign thyroid patients provided blood and tumor or nodule tissue whose repertoires were compared.

Findings and limits, study-wide: Benign nodules reportedly had significantly lower TCR beta diversity than malignant thyroid tumors in blood and tumor.

TCRdb re-clonotyped the PCR reads via MiXCR. The sample has 13,000 or so clones; 25% to 35% are singletons. No treatment had been given to any patient before thyroid surgery. This clone was observed at least ten times. Its antigen is not known. Germline V gene data show CDR1 as SGHDT and CDR2 as YYEEEE. V lost 1 base and J lost 0, with 11 bases in between. The CDR3 is made up of 15 amino acids. V and J are TRBV5-6 and TRBJ2-7, with D possibly matching TRBD2 (6 bases). Sequencing was carried out using tumor tissue. The clonotype comes from a female donor with papillary thyroid cancer or a benign thyroid nodule (not recorded which). Some clones in this sample may be carry-over from other donors' samples. The CDR3 nucleotides are TGTGCCAGCAGCTTGTCGGGGGTCAGCTCCTACGAGCAGTACTTC. Translated, it gives CASSLSGVSSYEQYF.